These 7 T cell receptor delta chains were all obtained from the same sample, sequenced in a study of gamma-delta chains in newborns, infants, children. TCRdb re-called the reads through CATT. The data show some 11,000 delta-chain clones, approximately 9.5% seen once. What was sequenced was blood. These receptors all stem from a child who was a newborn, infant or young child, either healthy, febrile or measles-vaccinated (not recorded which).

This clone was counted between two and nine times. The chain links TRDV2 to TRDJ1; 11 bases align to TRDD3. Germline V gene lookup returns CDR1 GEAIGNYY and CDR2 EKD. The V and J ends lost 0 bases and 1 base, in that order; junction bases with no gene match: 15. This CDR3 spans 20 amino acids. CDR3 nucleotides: TGTGCCTGTGACACCGCGGGTTTTGGGGGATACGCGGATGGCACCGATAAACTCATCTTT. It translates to CACDTAGFGGYADGTDKLIF.

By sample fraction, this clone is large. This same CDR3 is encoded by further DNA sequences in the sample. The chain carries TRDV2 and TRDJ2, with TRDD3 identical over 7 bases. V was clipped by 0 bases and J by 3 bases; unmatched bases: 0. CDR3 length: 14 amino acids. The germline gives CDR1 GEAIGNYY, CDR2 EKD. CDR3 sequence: CACDTWGMTAQLFF. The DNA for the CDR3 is TGTGCCTGTGACACCTGGGGGATGACAGCACAACTCTTCTTT.

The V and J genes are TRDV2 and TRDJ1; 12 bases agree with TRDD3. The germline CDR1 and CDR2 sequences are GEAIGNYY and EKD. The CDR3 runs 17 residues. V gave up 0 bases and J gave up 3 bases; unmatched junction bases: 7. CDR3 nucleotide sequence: TGTGCCTGTGACACCGTTACTGGGGGATACTTAGCCGATAAACTCATCTTT. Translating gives CACDTVTGGYLADKLIF.

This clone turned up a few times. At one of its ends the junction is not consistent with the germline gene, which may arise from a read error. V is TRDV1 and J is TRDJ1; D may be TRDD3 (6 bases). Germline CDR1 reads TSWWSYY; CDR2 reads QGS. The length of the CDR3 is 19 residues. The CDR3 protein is CALGEGSLPLGVLPDKLIF. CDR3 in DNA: TGTGCTCTCGGGGAAGGTTCCCTCCCACTGGGCGTACTACCTGATAAACTCATCTTT.

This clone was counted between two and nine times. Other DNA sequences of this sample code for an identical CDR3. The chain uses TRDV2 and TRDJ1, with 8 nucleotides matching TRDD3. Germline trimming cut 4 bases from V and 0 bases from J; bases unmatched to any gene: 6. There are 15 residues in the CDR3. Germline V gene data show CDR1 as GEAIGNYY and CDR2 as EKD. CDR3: CACDSLLGDTDKLIF. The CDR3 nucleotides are TGTGCCTGTGATTCCTTACTGGGGGACACCGATAAACTCATCTTT.

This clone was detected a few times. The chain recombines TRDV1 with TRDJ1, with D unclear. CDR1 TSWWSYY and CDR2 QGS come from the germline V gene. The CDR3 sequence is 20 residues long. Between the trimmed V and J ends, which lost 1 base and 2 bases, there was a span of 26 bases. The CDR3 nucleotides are TGTGCTCTTGGGGAACATATAGCCGCCACCCCCTTAAAATCGACCGATAAACTCATCTTT. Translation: CALGEHIAATPLKSTDKLIF.

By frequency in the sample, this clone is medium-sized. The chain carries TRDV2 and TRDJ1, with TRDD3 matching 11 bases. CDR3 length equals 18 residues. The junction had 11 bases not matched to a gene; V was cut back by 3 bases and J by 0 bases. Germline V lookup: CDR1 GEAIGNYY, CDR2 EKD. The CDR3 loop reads CACDRVLGDSRYTDKLIF. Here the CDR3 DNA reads TGTGCCTGTGACCGCGTACTGGGGGATAGCCGTTACACCGATAAACTCATCTTT.